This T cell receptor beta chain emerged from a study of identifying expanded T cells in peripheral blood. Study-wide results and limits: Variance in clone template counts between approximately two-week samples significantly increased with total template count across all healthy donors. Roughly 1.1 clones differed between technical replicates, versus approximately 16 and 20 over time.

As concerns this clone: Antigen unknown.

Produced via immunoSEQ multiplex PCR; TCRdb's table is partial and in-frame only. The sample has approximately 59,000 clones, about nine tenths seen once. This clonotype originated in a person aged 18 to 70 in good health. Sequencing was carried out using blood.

The CDR3 region has the DNA TGTGCCAGCAGCTTGCCAGGGGGCAATGAGCAGTTCTTC. This gives the protein CASSLPGGNEQFF. The chain is built from TRBV5-5 and TRBJ2-1; 7 bases match TRBD1. The germline V gene encodes CDR1 SGHKS and CDR2 YYEKEE (reference sequence). Trimming removed 1 base from V and 6 bases from J; junction bases left unmatched: 1. This CDR3 is built from 13 residues.